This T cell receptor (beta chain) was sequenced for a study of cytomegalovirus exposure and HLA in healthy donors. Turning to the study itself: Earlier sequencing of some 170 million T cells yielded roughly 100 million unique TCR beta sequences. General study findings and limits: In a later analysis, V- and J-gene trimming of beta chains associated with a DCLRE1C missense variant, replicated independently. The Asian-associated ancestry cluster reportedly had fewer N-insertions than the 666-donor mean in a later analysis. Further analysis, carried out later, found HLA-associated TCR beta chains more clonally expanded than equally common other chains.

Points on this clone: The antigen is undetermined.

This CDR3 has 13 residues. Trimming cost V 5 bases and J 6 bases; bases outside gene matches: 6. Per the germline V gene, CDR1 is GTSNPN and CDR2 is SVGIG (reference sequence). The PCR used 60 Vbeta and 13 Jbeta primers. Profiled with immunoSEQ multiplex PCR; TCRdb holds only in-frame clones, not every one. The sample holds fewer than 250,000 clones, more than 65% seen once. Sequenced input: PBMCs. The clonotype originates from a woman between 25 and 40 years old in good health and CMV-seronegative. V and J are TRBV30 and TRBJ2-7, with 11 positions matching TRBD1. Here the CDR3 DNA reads TGTGCCTGGGCCGGGACAGGGGGAGTCGAGCAGTACTTC. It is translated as CAWAGTGGVEQYF.